This TCR beta chain was sequenced in a study of cytomegalovirus exposure and HLA in healthy donors. The PCR was carried out with 60 Vbeta primers and 13 Jbeta primers. The repertoire was sequenced with immunoSEQ multiplex PCR; TCRdb's copy has only in-frame clones and lacks some. The data hold about 160,000 clones, with about 72% observed a single time. The ends were cut back, 1 base at V and 2 bases at J, with 3 bases in the middle. Germline assignment: CDR1 DFQATT and CDR2 SNEGSKA (reference sequence). The CDR3 has 11 amino acids. The chain recombines TRBV20-1 with TRBJ2-7; D is ambiguous. This sequence originates from a man between 60 and 75 years old in good health and CMV-seronegative. Source material: PBMCs. The CDR3, as DNA: TGCAGTGCTAGAGCCGCCTACGAGCAGTACTTC. Amino acids: CSARAAYEQYF.